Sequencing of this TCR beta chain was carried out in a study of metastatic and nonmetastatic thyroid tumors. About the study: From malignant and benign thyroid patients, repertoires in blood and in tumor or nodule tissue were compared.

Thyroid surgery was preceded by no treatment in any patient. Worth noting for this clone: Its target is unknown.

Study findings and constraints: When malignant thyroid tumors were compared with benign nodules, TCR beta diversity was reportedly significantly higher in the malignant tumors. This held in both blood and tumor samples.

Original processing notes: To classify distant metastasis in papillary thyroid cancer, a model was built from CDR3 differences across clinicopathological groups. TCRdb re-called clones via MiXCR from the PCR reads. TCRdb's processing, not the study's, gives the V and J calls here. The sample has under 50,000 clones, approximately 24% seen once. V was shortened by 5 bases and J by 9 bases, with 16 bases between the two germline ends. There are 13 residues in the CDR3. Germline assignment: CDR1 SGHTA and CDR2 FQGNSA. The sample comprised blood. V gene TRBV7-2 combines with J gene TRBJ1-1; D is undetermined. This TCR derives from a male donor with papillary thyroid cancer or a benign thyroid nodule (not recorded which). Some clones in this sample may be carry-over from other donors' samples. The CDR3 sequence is CASSPIMVRKAFF. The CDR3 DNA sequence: TGTGCCAGCAGCCCAATCATGGTGAGGAAAGCTTTCTTT.